The following is a T cell receptor beta chain sequence with its context. As originally analysed: The authors estimated nucleated cell counts from reference gene primer amplification. Clones were read by immunoSEQ multiplex PCR, and TCRdb kept only the in-frame ones, dropping some. V and J calls and clone size are given by that table; D and trimming were obtained from the DNA. The data hold about 270,000 clones, with 80% to 90% observed a single time. Germline CDR1 is SNHLY and CDR2 is FYNNEI. The germline V and J ends were trimmed by 6 bases and 3 bases, with 11 bases remaining between them. The CDR3 consists of 13 residues. This entry comes from a study of blood T cell repertoires in COVID-19. Study-wide context: Both acute and convalescent COVID-19 samples were obtained from the United States, Italy and Spain. Sources were T cells, B-cell-depleted T cells, or PBMCs; the material itself was cDNA or gDNA.

The clonotype was recovered from a woman in her fifties or sixties with acute or convalescent COVID-19. Sequences were obtained from peripheral blood. This chain connects TRBV2 to TRBJ1-2; TRBD1 is a possible D gene (5 bases). CDR3 sequence reads: CASRGEGDYGYTF. CDR3 nucleotide sequence: TGTGCCAGCAGGGGGGAGGGAGACTATGGCTACACCTTC. Based on the CDR3 plus reference TRBV2 and TRBJ1-2, the full variable domain is EPEVTQTPSHQVTQMGQEVILRCVPISNHLYFYWYRQILGQKVEFLVSFYNNEISEKSEIFDDQFSVERPDGSNFTLKIRSTKLEDSAMYFCASRGEGDYGYTFGSGTRLTVV.